The 9 T cell receptor beta chains reported below all come from one sample, sequenced in a study of blood T cells in healthy people across ages. The authors ran a second PCR of 7 to 11 cycles using a sample-barcoded 5' primer and a J-beta primer mix. Using its own MiXCR run on the 5' RACE reads, TCRdb lists one record per CDR3 protein. The sample shows some 850,000 distinct CDR3 sequences, about 26% of them seen only once. The same sample was also studied in work on T cells of mothers and their children.

Sequenced sample: blood. These receptors all stem from a boy younger than 18 in good health.

The genes are TRBV29-1 and TRBJ2-6, with 8 bases fitting TRBD2. The CDR3 length is 16 residues. The V gene end was trimmed by 6 bases and the J gene end by 1 base; junction bases not matched to a gene: 8. Germline CDR1 and CDR2: SQVTM and ANQGSEA. Here the CDR3 reads CSVTSGGPSGANVLTF. As DNA, the CDR3 is TGCAGCGTCACTAGCGGCGGGCCTTCTGGGGCCAACGTCCTGACTTTC.

The chain has TRBV6-5 and TRBJ2-7; D remains ambiguous. Per germline, CDR1 MNHEY and CDR2 SVGAGI. Trimming cost V 2 bases and J 5 bases, with 4 bases left between them. The CDR3 loop spans 11 amino acids. The CDR3 reads CASSYRHEQYF. CDR3 sequence (DNA): TGTGCCAGCAGTTACAGGCACGAGCAGTACTTC.

This clonotype showed up just a few times. The chain has TRBV2 and TRBJ2-2; the match to TRBD1 covers 7 bases. The ends lost 7 bases at V and 7 bases at J; junction bases unmatched: 9. The germline CDR1 and CDR2 sequences are SNHLY and FYNNEI. The CDR3 sequence is 14 residues long. The CDR3 spells CASNPEGAIGELFF. In DNA form, the CDR3 reads TGTGCCAGCAATCCCGAGGGGGCCATCGGGGAGCTGTTTTTT.

The V and J genes are TRBV29-1 and TRBJ2-2, with D perhaps TRBD1 (6 bases). There are 15 residues in the CDR3. Trimming cost V 5 bases and J 6 bases, with 19 bases left between them. Germline V gene data show CDR1 as SQVTM and CDR2 as ANQGSEA. Here the CDR3 reads CSVCAGQIGAGELFF. CDR3 bases: TGCAGCGTTTGCGCCGGACAGATTGGGGCCGGGGAGCTGTTTTTT.

Comment on this clonotype: A read error may account for a junction end that differs from germline. The chain has TRBV19 and TRBJ2-5, with a weak D call TRBD2 (5 bases). The CDR3 sequence is 14 residues long. The germline gives CDR1 LNHDA, CDR2 SQIVND (reference sequence). The CDR3 region is CASSTGLEQGTQYF. DNA for the CDR3: TGTGCCAGTAGTACAGGACTGGAACAAGGGACCCAGTACTTC.

This clonotype turned up a few times. The chain employs TRBV7-9 and TRBJ1-1, with D possibly being TRBD1 (5 bases). Germline V gene lookup returns CDR1 SEHNR and CDR2 FQNEAQ (reference sequence). Trimming shortened V by 3 bases and J by 8 bases, and 7 bases separated the two germline ends. The CDR3 extends over 11 amino acids. The CDR3 region has the DNA TGTGCCAGCAGCTTTGACAGCGAAGCTTTCTTT. Encoded protein: CASSFDSEAFF.

This clonotype was recorded a few times. This chain joins TRBV15 and TRBJ2-3; 12 bases fit TRBD2. This CDR3 spans 17 amino acids. Unmatched junction bases numbered 9, after V lost 5 bases and J lost 3 bases. Germline loops: CDR1 LNHNV, CDR2 YYDKDF (reference sequence). This chain's CDR3 is CATSANPSGGATDTQYF. The DNA for the CDR3 is TGTGCCACCAGCGCCAATCCTAGCGGGGGGGCTACAGATACGCAGTATTTT.

This chain joins TRBV5-1 and TRBJ2-6; 7 nucleotides align to TRBD2. The CDR3 spans 17 residues. Germline CDR1 SGHRS, CDR2 YFSETQ. J gave up 9 bases and V 4 bases, and 16 bases lay outside the gene matches. DNA of the CDR3: TGCGCCAGCAGCGGGAGGGTACCCTCTGGAGTTGGCAACGTCCTGACTTTC. Amino acids: CASSGRVPSGVGNVLTF.

The J gene is TRBJ2-5, the V gene TRBV10-3, with 7 bases lining up with TRBD1. V was clipped by 4 bases and J by 1 base; unmatched bases: 6. This CDR3 comprises 15 residues. The germline CDR1 and CDR2 sequences are ENHRY and SYGVKD. This chain's CDR3 is CAISARQGVQETQYF. CDR3 coding DNA: TGTGCCATCAGTGCGCGGCAGGGGGTCCAAGAGACCCAGTACTTC.